This TCR beta chain was profiled in a study of blood T cell repertoires in COVID-19. Per the authors' pipeline: Counts of nucleated cells, estimated from reference gene primer amplification, were obtained. Some clones are missing from TCRdb's copy, which holds only in-frame ones; the method was immunoSEQ multiplex PCR. The DNA was the basis for D and trimming; V, J and clone size are from that table. The sample holds 150,000 or so clones, roughly 88% seen once. Sequenced material: peripheral blood. The TCR was taken from a man in his sixties who had recovered from COVID-19.

In nucleotides, the CDR3 is TGTGCCAGCCACGGGACAGCAACTGGCTACACCTTC. This translates into CASHGTATGYTF. The chain combines TRBV2 with TRBJ1-2; 7 bases agree with TRBD1. V lost 8 bases and J lost 7; bases outside the gene matches: 7. The germline gives CDR1 SNHLY, CDR2 FYNNEI. CDR3 length: 12 residues. Filled out from reference TRBV2 and TRBJ1-2, the complete variable domain reads EPEVTQTPSHQVTQMGQEVILRCVPISNHLYFYWYRQILGQKVEFLVSFYNNEISEKSEIFDDQFSVERPDGSNFTLKIRSTKLEDSAMYFCASHGTATGYTFGSGTRLTVV.